This T cell receptor beta chain stems from a study of T cell responses to AZD1222 COVID-19 vaccine (dated by TCRdb to the early 2020s). The study in broad terms: A total of 233 trial participants underwent TCR sequencing, of whom around 200 received two doses of AZD1222 and some 26 received two doses of the MenACWY control vaccine. Enrollment into the trials was organized by age into subgroups of 18-55, 56-69 and 70-plus years, and those subgroups contained approximately 150, 30 and 60 TCR-sequenced participants, respectively. Points the paper makes about the study in general: After two AZD1222 doses, both the breadth and the depth of spike-specific TCRs were significantly higher than at day 0 and than in MenACWY recipients. In the small 56-69-year group, the increase in depth fell short of significance, most likely because of low power. Reportedly, almost half of the unique spike-specific TCRs recognized epitopes lying outside the regions that are mutated in the B.1.351 and B.1.1.7 variants. Because no samples from the day 14 peak response were available, repertoires could be characterized only after the peak T cell response. Conclusions about previously exposed vaccinees are limited, since just a handful of AZD1222 recipients were seropositive for SARS-CoV-2 at baseline. Most participants were white British and females outnumbered males, and the authors suggested that clonal diversity may have been underestimated. CD4 TCRs associated with the vaccine covered the entire spike protein, and the dominant responses were in regions 160-218 and 743-854.

This specimen's time point label, interpreted: about 28 days (+/-7) after the second vaccine dose. AZD1222 recipients whose second dose came at about 4 weeks and those whose second dose came at about 12 weeks were combined into one group, since spike-specific TCR depth and breadth did not differ between the two schedules. Vaccinee samples were obtained from the UK trials COV001 and COV002, which included a single-blind randomized controlled phase 2/3 trial of AZD1222 (ChAdOx1 nCoV-19) in healthy adults. For TCRbeta chain sequencing, PBMC samples were collected from trial participants at day 0 and at day 28 after the second dose. The CDR3, from cysteine to phenylalanine, totals 18 residues. Just CDR3 DNA is preserved here, 54 bases in frame from base 1. CDR1 and CDR2 are drawn from the germline V gene: MGHRA, YSYEKL. V drops 4 bases and J drops 7 bases, leaving 27 bases in between. The CDR3 regions of human TCRbeta chains were analyzed by immunosequencing. Per the source publication's procedure: TCRs in the repertoires were matched against a reference library of SARS-CoV-2-specific TCRs that had been generated with the MIRA antigen-specificity platform. Breadth meant the fraction of unique TCRs that were SARS-CoV-2-associated, whereas depth meant the fraction of total T cells that were SARS-CoV-2-associated. Each spike-specific TCR was assigned to its reactive spike region and to a CD4 or CD8 class using the MIRA data. Log10-transformed breadth and depth values were compared by one-way ANOVA with Sidak's multiple comparisons tests. Drawn from immuneACCESS, this table holds only the in-frame rearrangements with V and J called that TCRdb kept. Clones are partly lost; checked studies trace under half to an unresolved V gene and leave the rest unexplained. D and trimming come from the DNA, and the V and J calls and clone size come from that table. The sample contains 140,000 to 150,000 clones, just over 85% of them found a single time. Jointly, the top ten make up approximately 5% of the sample.

In regard to this clone: The antigen it binds to is not known. The record has no base qualities; no much larger clone is one base away.

The TCR sequence derives from an adult who received the AZD1222 COVID-19 vaccine. The source material was peripheral blood, sampled 28 days after the second AZD1222 dose. The sequence joins TRBV4-1 to TRBJ2-3; the D region is possibly TRBD1 or TRBD2, each matching across 5 bases. In nucleotide form, the sequence is TGCGCCAGCAGCCTTAGGGGAACCGGGATCCAACGTCCGAATACGCAGTATTTT. This yields the protein CASSLRGTGIQRPNTQYF.